The present entry profiles one T cell receptor (beta chain) with its context. The target of this receptor is not known. Per-nucleotide qualities are absent, and no much larger clonotype sits a single base away. Library generation was performed with the immunoSEQ multiplex PCR assay. TCRdb took this table from immuneACCESS and kept in-frame rearrangements with V and J called. Such tables lack part of the clones; where checked against another copy, unresolved V genes explain under half of the gap, and the rest is unexplained. The table for this sample lists about 46,000 clones; around 90% of them were counted only once. Around 0.37% of the sample goes to the ten largest clones. Sequences MDHEN (CDR1) and SYDVKM (CDR2) are obtained from the germline V gene. V lost 3 bases and J lost 6 bases, and the count of bases not matched to a germline gene is 3. The CDR3 holds 15 amino acids from the cysteine to the phenylalanine. Of all the DNA, just the CDR3 is kept, 45 bases in frame from base 1.

The data originate from a study of T cell changes during pregnancy in multiple sclerosis (dated by TCRdb to about 2019). Study-level background: The study examined how the T cell repertoire changed over the course of pregnancy in women with multiple sclerosis.

Rearrangement joined TRBV28 to TRBJ2-1; a stretch of 12 junction bases matches TRBD2. The clonotype comes from a female donor with multiple sclerosis, enrolled in a pregnancy study. This specimen was CD4+ T cells from peripheral blood mononuclear cells, taken after pregnancy. The bases are TGTGCCAGCAGTTTGATGACTAGCGGGAGCAATGAGCAGTTCTTC. Its protein is CASSLMTSGSNEQFF.